These 10 T cell receptor beta chains were sequenced from one sample in a study of beta chain features in type 1 diabetes. Since all of the isolated RNA was reverse transcribed, expressed TCRB transcripts were what got sequenced. Produced via immunoSEQ multiplex PCR; TCRdb's table is partial and in-frame only. The sample has hundreds of thousands of clones, 9.6% seen once. Sequencing was done on a sample of naive CD4+ T cells from blood. Source of these receptors: a woman aged 18-29 years in good health.

The chain has TRBV2 and TRBJ2-1, with D unresolved. Deletions cut 4 bases from V and 5 bases from J, with 6 bases between. The CDR3 is 12 amino acids. CDR1 and CDR2 (germline): SNHLY, FYNNEI. The CDR3 bases are TGTGCCAGCAGTGCCCGAGACAATGAGCAGTTCTTC. Its protein is CASSARDNEQFF. The full variable domain, its missing parts supplied by reference TRBV2 and TRBJ2-1, is EPEVTQTPSHQVTQMGQEVILRCVPISNHLYFYWYRQILGQKVEFLVSFYNNEISEKSEIFDDQFSVERPDGSNFTLKIRSTKLEDSAMYFCASSARDNEQFFGPGTRLTVL.

The V call is TRBV7-2, the J call TRBJ2-1, with TRBD1 as a possible D gene (5 bases). CDR3 size: 17 residues. In germline, CDR1 is SGHTA, CDR2 FQGNSA. Trimming cost V 1 base and J 4 bases, with 17 bases left between them. The CDR3 nucleotides are TGTGCCAGCAGCTTAGACAGGACCCCTCCCCCTTACAATGAGCAGTTCTTC. It translates to CASSLDRTPPPYNEQFF. Full variable domain (missing parts from reference TRBV7-2 and TRBJ2-1): GAGVSQSPSNKVTEKGKDVELRCDPISGHTALYWYRQSLGQGLEFLIYFQGNSAPDKSGLPSDRFSAERTGGSVSTLTIQRTQQEDSAVYLCASSLDRTPPPYNEQFFGPGTRLTVL.

This clone was seen more than once but under ten times. The CDR3 region has the DNA TGTGCCAGCAGCCTGGGGGGGGACTCCTACGAGCAGTACTTC. Residues: CASSLGGDSYEQYF. The chain couples TRBV7-2 to TRBJ2-7, with 7 bases that match TRBD2. The CDR3 sequence is 14 residues long. The trim removed 5 bases at V and 0 bases at J, leaving 4 bases unmatched. Germline-derived CDR1 and CDR2 are SGHTA and FQGNSA.

This sequence joins TRBV4-1 and TRBJ2-2; 15 bases align to TRBD2. This CDR3 is built from 20 residues. Looked up from germline, CDR1 is MGHRA and CDR2 is YSYEKL. J gave up 7 bases and V 3 bases, and 15 bases lay outside the gene matches. CDR3 sequence: CASSQKPGLAGGPTGGELFF. CDR3 nucleotide sequence: TGCGCCAGCAGCCAGAAACCGGGACTAGCGGGGGGACCCACGGGCGGGGAGCTGTTTTTT.

J is TRBJ1-5 and V is TRBV28, with 7 positions matching TRBD1. The CDR3 extends over 15 amino acids. The germline CDR1 and CDR2 sequences are MDHEN and SYDVKM. The J segment lost 5 bases and the V segment lost 6 bases, leaving 10 bases of the junction unmatched. The DNA for the CDR3 is TGTGCCAGCAGCGCCGGGAGGGGGCGAGATCAGCCCCAGCATTTT. As protein: CASSAGRGRDQPQHF.

The gene calls are TRBV5-1 and TRBJ1-4; 7 positions agree with TRBD1. Germline CDR1 SGHRS, CDR2 YFSETQ. The V gene end was trimmed by 0 bases and the J gene end by 6 bases; junction bases not matched to a gene: 2. This CDR3 region has 14 residues. DNA for the CDR3: TGCGCCAGCAGCTTGGTAGGGGGCGATGAAAAACTGTTTTTT. Its protein is CASSLVGGDEKLFF. The variable domain in full, completed from reference TRBV5-1 and TRBJ1-4, reads KAGVTQTPRYLIKTRGQQVTLSCSPISGHRSVSWYQQTPGQGLQFLFEYFSETQRNKGNFPGRFSGRQFSNSRSEMNVSTLELGDSALYLCASSLVGGDEKLFFGSGTQLSVL.

The chain recombines TRBV4-1 with TRBJ1-1, with 7 bases identical to TRBD1. Germline lookup yields CDR1 MGHRA and CDR2 YSYEKL. CDR3 size: 14 residues. V was pared by 1 base and J by 11 bases, with 10 bases of the junction left unmatched. In DNA, the CDR3 is TGCGCCAGCAGCCAAGTAGGACGACAGGGTAAGGCTTTCTTT. It is translated as CASSQVGRQGKAFF.

This clone was observed a handful of times. The gene calls are TRBV2 and TRBJ2-1; 10 positions agree with TRBD1. With 8 bases clipped from V and 7 bases from J, the junction kept 11 bases outside the gene matches. This CDR3 region has 15 residues. The germline V gene has CDR1 SNHLY and CDR2 FYNNEI. The CDR3 DNA reads as TGTGCCAGCGAAAAGGAGACAGGGGGCTTTAATGAGCAGTTCTTC. Its protein is CASEKETGGFNEQFF.

J is TRBJ2-1 and V is TRBV4-2; 7 bases are a match to TRBD1. CDR1 and CDR2 from the germline V gene are LGHNA and YNFKEQ. This CDR3 is 13 amino acids long. J lost 7 bases, V lost 5 bases, and 5 bases had no gene match. The CDR3 loop reads CASSWTGRNEQFF. CDR3 nucleotide sequence: TGTGCCAGCAGCTGGACAGGCCGAAATGAGCAGTTCTTC.

The chain has TRBV7-9 and TRBJ1-5, with a weak D call TRBD1 (5 bases). The CDR3 is 13 amino acids. Trimming removed 2 bases from V and 5 bases from J, with 7 bases in between. Looked up from germline, CDR1 is SEHNR and CDR2 is FQNEAQ (reference sequence). CDR3 bases: TGTGCCAGCAGCTTATGGGGGGATCAGCCCCAGCATTTT. Amino acid sequence: CASSLWGDQPQHF.